The T cell receptor (beta chain) under discussion was sequenced for a study of cytomegalovirus exposure and HLA in healthy donors. Use of 60 Vbeta and 13 Jbeta primers characterized the PCR. Measured with immunoSEQ multiplex PCR; TCRdb has only the in-frame clones, and not every one. This table holds about 98,000 clones, around 75% found once. Sequenced input: PBMCs. The TCR comes from a man younger than 30 in good health and CMV-seropositive.

This CDR3 is CASSQDSSSPLHF. Here the CDR3 DNA reads TGTGCCAGCAGCCAAGATTCCTCCTCACCCCTCCACTTT. The chain links TRBV4-2 to TRBJ1-6; no definite D call. The length of the CDR3 is 13 residues. The ends were cut back, 0 bases at V and 10 bases at J, with 7 bases in the middle. Germline V gives CDR1 LGHNA, CDR2 YNFKEQ.